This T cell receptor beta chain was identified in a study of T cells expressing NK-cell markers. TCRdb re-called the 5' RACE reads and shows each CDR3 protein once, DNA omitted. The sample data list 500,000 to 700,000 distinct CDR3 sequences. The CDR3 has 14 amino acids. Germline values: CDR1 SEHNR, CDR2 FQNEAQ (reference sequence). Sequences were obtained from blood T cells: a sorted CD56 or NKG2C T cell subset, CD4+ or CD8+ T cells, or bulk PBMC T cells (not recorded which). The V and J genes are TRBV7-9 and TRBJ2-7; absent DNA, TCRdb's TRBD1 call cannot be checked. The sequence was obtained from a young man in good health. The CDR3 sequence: CASSLTGAYTEQYF.